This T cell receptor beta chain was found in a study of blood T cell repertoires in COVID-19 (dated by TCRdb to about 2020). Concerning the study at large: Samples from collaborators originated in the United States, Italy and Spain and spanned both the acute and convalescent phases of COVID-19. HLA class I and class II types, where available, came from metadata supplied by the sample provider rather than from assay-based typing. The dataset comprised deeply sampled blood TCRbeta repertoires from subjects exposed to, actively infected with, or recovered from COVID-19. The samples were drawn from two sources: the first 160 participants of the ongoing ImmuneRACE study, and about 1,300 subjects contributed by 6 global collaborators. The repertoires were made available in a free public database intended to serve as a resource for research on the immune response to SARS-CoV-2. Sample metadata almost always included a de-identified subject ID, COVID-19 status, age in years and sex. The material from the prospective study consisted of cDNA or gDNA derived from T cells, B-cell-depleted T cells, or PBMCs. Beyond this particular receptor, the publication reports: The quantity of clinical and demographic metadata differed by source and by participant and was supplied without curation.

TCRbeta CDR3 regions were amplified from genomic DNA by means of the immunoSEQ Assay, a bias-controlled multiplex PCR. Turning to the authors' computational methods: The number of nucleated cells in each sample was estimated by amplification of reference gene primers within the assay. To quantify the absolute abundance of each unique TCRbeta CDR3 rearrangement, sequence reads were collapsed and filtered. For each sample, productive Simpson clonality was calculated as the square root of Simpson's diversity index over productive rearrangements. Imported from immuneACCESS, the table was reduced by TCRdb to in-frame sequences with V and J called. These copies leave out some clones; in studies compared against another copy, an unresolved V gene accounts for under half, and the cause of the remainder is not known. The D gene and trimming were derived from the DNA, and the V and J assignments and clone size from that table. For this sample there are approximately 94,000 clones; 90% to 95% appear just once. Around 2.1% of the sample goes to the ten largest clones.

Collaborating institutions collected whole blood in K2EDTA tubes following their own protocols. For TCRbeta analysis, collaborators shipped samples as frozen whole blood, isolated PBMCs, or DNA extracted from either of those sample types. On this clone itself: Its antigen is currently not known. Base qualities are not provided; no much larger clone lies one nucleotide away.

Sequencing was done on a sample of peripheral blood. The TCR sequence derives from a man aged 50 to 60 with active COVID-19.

The DNA is as follows: TGTGCCAGCACCATGGAGGAGTTTGGAGATACGCAGTATTTT. This codes for CASTMEEFGDTQYF. The chain is assembled from TRBV2 and TRBJ2-3; D gene: possibly TRBD2, on 5 matching bases. Its CDR3 holds 14 amino acids, cysteine through phenylalanine. The only DNA kept is the CDR3, 42 bases in frame from the first base. CDR1 and CDR2, looked up from the germline V gene, are SNHLY and FYNNEI. V is cut by 7 bases and J by 5 bases, and the space between the germline ends is 16 bases.